This passage covers 2 T cell receptor beta chains from one sample sequenced in a study of T cell responses to AZD1222 COVID-19 vaccine listed by TCRdb under 2021. Read against the paper, the sample's time point label means: about 28 days (+/-7) after the second vaccine dose. The library was prepared using the immunoSEQ multiplex PCR assay. TCRdb took over this immuneACCESS table, retaining in-frame rearrangements with V and J assigned. Such tables are incomplete; in checked studies, under half of the missing clones stem from an unresolved V gene, and the remainder is unexplained. The sample table holds 150,000 to 200,000 clones, of which roughly nine tenths were seen once. The ten largest clonotypes hold 1% to 1.5% of the sample. Sample: peripheral blood, taken 28 days after the second AZD1222 dose. The receptors derive from an adult who received the AZD1222 COVID-19 vaccine.

This chain joins TRBV24-1 and TRBJ2-2; TRBD2 matches at 14 bases. CDR1 is KGHDR, CDR2 SFDVKD, per germline. The CDR3 runs 16 residues. Trimming took 8 bases from V and 10 from J; bases not matched to a gene: 11. CDR3 region: CATTTWGTSGGVELFF. In nucleotides, the CDR3 is TGTGCCACCACCACTTGGGGGACTAGCGGGGGAGTGGAGCTGTTTTTT.

The genes are TRBV11-2 and TRBJ1-6; D ambiguous. Per the germline V gene, CDR1 is SGHAT and CDR2 is FQNNGV. Trimming cost V 2 bases and J 2 bases, with 16 bases left between them. The CDR3 runs 18 residues. CDR3 sequence: CASSLKGGMWTYNSPLHF. The DNA for the CDR3 is TGTGCCAGCAGCTTAAAGGGTGGAATGTGGACCTATAATTCACCCCTCCACTTT.